This TCR beta chain was captured by sequencing in a study of OX40 agonist ivuxolimab in advanced cancers. Broader study findings: There was clonal expansion of CD4+ and CD8+ blood T cells by week 6 at 0.1 to 3.0 mg/kg.

Repertoires were generated with immunoSEQ multiplex PCR, while TCRdb's copy carries only in-frame clones and drops some. The sample lists around 26,000 clones; 60% to 85% were seen once. There are 12 residues in the CDR3. Trimming shortened V by 4 bases and J by 3 bases, and 6 bases separated the two germline ends. The germline V gene encodes CDR1 SEHNR and CDR2 FQNEAQ (reference sequence). Of note for this clone: Its antigen is unknown.

Autoimmune disease history or systemic immunosuppression was exclusionary. The V gene is TRBV7-9, the J gene TRBJ1-2; D uncertain. The material sequenced was CD4+ or CD8+ T cells sorted from blood, taken in a trial of the OX40 agonist ivuxolimab. The TCR comes from an adult with an advanced solid tumor such as melanoma, head and neck, liver or kidney cancer. The CDR3 nucleotides are TGTGCCAGCAGCTCTGGCGACTATGGCTACACCTTC. It is translated as CASSSGDYGYTF.